This TCR beta chain was identified in a study of T cells in Graves' hyperthyroidism and ophthalmopathy. Study results and caveats: Ophthalmopathy and stable hyperthyroidism were told apart by a 13 V-J model.

Amplification of TCR beta CDR3 regions used RNA as the template. The HTBI set primed first-round TCR CDR3 RT-PCR. TCRdb used MiXCR to reprocess the multiplex PCR reads, holding one entry per CDR3 protein. The data hold around 350,000 distinct CDR3 sequences, with 12% to 15% observed a single time. Patients affected by ophthalmopathy presented a Clinical Activity Score of at least 3, a NOSPECS grade of at least 4, and disease duration below 3 months. Clinical symptoms, serum thyroxine, TRAb, thyroid ultrasound and orbital computed tomography established diagnosis. This clonotype was counted a few times. Its antigen is still unknown. Germline V gene data show CDR1 as SGHRS and CDR2 as YFSETQ. The CDR3 has 15 residues. With V trimmed by 0 bases and J by 3 bases, 2 bases remained unmatched.

The sequence derives from a woman aged 55 to 70 with Graves' ophthalmopathy. Sequenced input: blood. The J gene is TRBJ2-2, the V gene TRBV5-1, with 7 bases matching TRBD1. The CDR3 DNA follows: TGCGCCAGCAGCTTGGGACAGGGCTACACCGGGGAGCTGTTTTTT. This codes for CASSLGQGYTGELFF.